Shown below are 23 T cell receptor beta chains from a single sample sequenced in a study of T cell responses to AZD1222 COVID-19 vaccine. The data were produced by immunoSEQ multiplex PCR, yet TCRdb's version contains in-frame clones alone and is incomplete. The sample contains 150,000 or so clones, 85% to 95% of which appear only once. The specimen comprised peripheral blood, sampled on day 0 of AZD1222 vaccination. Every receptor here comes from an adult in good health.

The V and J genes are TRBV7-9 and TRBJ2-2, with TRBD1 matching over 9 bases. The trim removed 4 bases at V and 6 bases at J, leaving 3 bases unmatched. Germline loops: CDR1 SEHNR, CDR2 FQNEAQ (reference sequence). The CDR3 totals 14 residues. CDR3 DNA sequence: TGTGCCAGCAGCTGGGACAGGGTGGCCGGGGAGCTGTTTTTT. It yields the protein CASSWDRVAGELFF. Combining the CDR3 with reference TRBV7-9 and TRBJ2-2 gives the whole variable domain DTGVSQNPRHKITKRGQNVTFRCDPISEHNRLYWYRQTLGQGPEFLTYFQNEAQLEKSRLLSDRFSAERPKGSFSTLEIQRTEQGDSAMYLCASSWDRVAGELFFGEGSRLTVL.

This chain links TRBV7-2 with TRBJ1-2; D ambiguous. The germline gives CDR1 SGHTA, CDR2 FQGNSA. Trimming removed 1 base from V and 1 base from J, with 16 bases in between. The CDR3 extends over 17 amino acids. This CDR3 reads CASSLDSPTENNYGYTF. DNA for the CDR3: TGTGCCAGCAGCTTAGATTCTCCGACTGAAAATAACTATGGCTACACCTTC.

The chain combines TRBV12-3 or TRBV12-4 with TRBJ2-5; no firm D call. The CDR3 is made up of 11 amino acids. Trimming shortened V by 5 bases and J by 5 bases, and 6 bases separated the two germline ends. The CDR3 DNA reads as TGTGCCAGCAGTCCCTCCGAGACCCAGTACTTC. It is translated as CASSPSETQYF.

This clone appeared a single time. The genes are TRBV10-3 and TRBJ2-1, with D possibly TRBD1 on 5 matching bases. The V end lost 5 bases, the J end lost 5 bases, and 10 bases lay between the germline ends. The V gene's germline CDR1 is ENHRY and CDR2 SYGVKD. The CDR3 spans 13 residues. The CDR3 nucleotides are TGTGCCATCAGTCGACAGCTGGACAATGAGCAGTTCTTC. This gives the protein CAISRQLDNEQFF.

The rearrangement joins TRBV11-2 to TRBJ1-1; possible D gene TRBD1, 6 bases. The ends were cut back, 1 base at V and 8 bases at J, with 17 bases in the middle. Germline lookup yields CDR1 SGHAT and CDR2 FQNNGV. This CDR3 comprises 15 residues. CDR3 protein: CASSLVGGAGSEAFF. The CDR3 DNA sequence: TGTGCCAGCAGCTTAGTAGGGGGGGCAGGTTCCGAAGCTTTCTTT.

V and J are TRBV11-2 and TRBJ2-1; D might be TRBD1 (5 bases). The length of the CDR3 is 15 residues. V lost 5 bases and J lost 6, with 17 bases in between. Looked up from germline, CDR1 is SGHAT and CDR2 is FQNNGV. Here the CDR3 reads CASSVRESRGNEQFF. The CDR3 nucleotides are TGTGCCAGCAGCGTAAGAGAGTCAAGGGGCAATGAGCAGTTCTTC.

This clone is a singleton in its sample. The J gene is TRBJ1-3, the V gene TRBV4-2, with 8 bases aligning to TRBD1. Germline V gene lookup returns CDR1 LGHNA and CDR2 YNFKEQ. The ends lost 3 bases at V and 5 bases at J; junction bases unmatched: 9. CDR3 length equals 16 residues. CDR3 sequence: CASSHVNRDRRNTIYF. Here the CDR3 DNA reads TGTGCCAGCAGCCACGTAAACCGGGACAGGAGAAACACCATATATTTT.

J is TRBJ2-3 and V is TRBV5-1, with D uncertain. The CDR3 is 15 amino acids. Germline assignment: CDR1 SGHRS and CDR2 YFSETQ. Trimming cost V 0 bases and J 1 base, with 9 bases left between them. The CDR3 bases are TGCGCCAGCAGCTTGGCAAAGGGCGGCACAGATACGCAGTATTTT. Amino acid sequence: CASSLAKGGTDTQYF.

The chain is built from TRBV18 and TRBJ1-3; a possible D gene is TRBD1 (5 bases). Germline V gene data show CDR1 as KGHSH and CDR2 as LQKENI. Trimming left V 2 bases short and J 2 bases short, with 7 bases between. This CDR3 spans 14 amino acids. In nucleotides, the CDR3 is TGTGCCAGCTCACCAGCACAGGCTGGAAACACCATATATTTT. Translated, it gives CASSPAQAGNTIYF.

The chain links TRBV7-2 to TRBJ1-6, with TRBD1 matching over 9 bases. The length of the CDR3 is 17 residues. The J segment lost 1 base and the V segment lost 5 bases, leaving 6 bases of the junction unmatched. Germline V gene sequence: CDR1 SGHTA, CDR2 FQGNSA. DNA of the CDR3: TGTGCCAGCAGCGTAGAACAGGGGGCTTCCTATAATTCACCCCTCCACTTT. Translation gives CASSVEQGASYNSPLHF.

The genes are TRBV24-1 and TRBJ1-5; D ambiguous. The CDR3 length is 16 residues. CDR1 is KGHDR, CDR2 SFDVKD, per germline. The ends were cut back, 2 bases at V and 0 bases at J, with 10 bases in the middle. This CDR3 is CATSDWFRYSNQPQHF. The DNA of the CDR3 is TGTGCCACCAGTGATTGGTTCAGATATAGCAATCAGCCCCAGCATTTT.

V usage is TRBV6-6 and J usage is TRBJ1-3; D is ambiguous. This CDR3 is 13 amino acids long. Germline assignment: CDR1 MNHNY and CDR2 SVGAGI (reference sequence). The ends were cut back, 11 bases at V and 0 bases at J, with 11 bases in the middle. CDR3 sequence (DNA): TGTGCCGGGAGAGGGAGCTCTGGAAACACCATATATTTT. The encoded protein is CAGRGSSGNTIYF.

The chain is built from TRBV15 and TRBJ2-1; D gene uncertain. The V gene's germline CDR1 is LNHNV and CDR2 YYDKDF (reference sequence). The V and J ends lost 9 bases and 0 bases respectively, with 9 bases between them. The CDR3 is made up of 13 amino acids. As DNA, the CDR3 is TGTGCCACGACCTCTCTCTCCTACAATGAGCAGTTCTTC. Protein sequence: CATTSLSYNEQFF.

CDR3 nucleotide sequence: TGTGCCAGCAGCGTAGGGGGACAGAAGAATCAGCCCCAGCATTTT. The encoded protein is CASSVGGQKNQPQHF. The chain combines TRBV9 with TRBJ1-5; 7 bases match TRBD1. The V gene end was trimmed by 0 bases and the J gene end by 4 bases; junction bases not matched to a gene: 4. The CDR3 is made up of 15 amino acids. Germline V gene data show CDR1 as SGDLS and CDR2 as YYNGEE.

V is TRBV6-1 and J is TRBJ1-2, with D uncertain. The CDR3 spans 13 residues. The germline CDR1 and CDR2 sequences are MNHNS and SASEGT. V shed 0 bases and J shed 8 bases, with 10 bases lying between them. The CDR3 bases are TGTGCCAGCAGTGAAGCGACTCAGCGGGGCTACACCTTC. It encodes CASSEATQRGYTF.

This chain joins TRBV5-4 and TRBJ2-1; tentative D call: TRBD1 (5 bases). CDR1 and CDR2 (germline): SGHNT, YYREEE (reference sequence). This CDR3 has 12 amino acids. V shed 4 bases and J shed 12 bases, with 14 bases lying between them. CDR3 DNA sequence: TGTGCCAGCAGCGTCGACAGAATGGTGCAGTTCTTC. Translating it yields CASSVDRMVQFF. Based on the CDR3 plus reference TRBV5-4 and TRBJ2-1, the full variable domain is ETGVTQSPTHLIKTRGQQVTLRCSSQSGHNTVSWYQQALGQGPQFIFQYYREEENGRGNFPPRFSGLQFPNYSSELNVNALELDDSALYLCASSVDRMVQFFGPGTRLTVL.

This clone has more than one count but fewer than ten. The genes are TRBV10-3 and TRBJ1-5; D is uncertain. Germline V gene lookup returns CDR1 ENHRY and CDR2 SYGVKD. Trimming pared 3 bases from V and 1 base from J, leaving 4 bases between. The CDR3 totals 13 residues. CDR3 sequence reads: CAISEGSNQPQHF. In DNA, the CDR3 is TGTGCCATCAGTGAAGGCAGCAATCAGCCCCAGCATTTT.

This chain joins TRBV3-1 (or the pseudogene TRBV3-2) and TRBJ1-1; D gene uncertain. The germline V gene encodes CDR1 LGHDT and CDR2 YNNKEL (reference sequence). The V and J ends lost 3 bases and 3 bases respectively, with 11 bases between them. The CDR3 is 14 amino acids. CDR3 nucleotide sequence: TGTGCCAGCAGCCATGATCCCCGGGACACTGAAGCTTTCTTT. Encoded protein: CASSHDPRDTEAFF.

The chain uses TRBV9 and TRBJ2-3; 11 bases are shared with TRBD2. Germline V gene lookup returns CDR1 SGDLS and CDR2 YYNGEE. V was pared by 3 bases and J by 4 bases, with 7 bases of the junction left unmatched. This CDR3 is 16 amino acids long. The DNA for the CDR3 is TGTGCCAGCAGCGCCACTAGCGGGGGCTACGCAGATACGCAGTATTTT. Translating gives CASSATSGGYADTQYF.

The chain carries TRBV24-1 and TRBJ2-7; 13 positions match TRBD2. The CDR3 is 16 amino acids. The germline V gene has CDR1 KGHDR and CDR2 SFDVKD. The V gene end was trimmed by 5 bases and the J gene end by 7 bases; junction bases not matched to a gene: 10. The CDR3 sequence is CATSGRTSGGLEEQYF. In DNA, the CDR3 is TGTGCCACCAGTGGCCGGACTAGCGGGGGTTTGGAGGAGCAGTACTTC.

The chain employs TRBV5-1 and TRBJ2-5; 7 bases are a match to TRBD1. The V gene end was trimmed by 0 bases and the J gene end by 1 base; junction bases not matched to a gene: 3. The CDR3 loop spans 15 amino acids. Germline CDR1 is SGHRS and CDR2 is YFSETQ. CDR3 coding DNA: TGCGCCAGCAGCTTGGCCGACAGGGCCCAAGAGACCCAGTACTTC. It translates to CASSLADRAQETQYF.

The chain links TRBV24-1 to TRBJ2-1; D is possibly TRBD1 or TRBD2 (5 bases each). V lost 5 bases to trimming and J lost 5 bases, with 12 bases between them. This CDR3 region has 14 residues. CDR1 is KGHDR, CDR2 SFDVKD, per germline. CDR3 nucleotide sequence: TGTGCCACCAGTGTCAGTGGGGGAGACAATGAGCAGTTCTTC. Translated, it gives CATSVSGGDNEQFF.

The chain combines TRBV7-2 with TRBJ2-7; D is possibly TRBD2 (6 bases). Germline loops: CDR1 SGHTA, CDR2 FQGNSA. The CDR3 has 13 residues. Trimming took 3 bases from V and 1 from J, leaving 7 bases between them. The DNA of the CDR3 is TGTGCCAGCAGCTTCAGCGGGTCCTACGAGCAGTACTTC. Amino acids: CASSFSGSYEQYF.